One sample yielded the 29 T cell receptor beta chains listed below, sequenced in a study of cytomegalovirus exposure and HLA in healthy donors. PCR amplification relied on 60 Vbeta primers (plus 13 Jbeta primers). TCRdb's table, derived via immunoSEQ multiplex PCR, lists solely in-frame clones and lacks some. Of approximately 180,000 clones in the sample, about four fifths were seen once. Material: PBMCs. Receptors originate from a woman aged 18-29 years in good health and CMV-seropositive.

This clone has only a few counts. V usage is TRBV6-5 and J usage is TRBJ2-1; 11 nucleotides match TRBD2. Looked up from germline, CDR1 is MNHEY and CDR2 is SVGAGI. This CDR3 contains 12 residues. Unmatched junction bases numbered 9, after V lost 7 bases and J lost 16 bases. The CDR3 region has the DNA TGTGCCAGCAAAACTAGCGGGGGTATTCTTTTCTTC. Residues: CASKTSGGILFF.

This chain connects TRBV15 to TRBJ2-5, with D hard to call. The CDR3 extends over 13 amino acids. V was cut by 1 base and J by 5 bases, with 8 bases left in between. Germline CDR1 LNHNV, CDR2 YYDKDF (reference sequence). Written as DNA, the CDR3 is TGTGCCACCAGCAGAGGGGCCTGGGAGACCCAGTACTTC. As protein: CATSRGAWETQYF. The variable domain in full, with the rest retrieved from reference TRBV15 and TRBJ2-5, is DAMVIQNPRYQVTQFGKPVTLSCSQTLNHNVMYWYQQKSSQAPKLLFHYYDKDFNNEADTPDNFQSRRPNTSFCFLDIRSPGLGDTAMYLCATSRGAWETQYFGPGTRLLVL.

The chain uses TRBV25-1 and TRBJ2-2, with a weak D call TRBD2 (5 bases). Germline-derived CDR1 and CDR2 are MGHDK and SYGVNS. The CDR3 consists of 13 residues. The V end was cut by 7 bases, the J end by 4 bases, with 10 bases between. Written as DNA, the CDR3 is TGTGCCAGCACCGACGGGGTCACCGGGGAGCTGTTTTTT. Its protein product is CASTDGVTGELFF.

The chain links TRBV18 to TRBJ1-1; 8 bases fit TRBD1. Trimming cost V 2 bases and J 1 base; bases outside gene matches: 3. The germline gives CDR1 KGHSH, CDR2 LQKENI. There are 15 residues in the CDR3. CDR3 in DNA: TGTGCCAGCTCACCAACAGGGGGAACGAACACTGAAGCTTTCTTT. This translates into CASSPTGGTNTEAFF.

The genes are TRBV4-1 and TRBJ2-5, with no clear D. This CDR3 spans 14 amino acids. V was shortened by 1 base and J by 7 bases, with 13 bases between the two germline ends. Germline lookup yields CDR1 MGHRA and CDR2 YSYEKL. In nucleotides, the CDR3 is TGCGCCAGCAGCCAAGGCGAAAGACAATCGACCCAGTACTTC. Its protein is CASSQGERQSTQYF.

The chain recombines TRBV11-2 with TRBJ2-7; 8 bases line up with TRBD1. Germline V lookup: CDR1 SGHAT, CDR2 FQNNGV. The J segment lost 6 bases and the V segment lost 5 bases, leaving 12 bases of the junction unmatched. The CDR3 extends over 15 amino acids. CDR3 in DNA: TGTGCCAGCAGCGAGGGACAGGTCAGGTCTGCCGAGCAGTACTTC. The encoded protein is CASSEGQVRSAEQYF. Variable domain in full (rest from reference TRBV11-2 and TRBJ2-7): EAGVAQSPRYKIIEKRQSVAFWCNPISGHATLYWYQQILGQGPKLLIQFQNNGVVDDSQLPKDRFSAERLKGVDSTLKIQPAKLEDSAVYLCASSEGQVRSAEQYFGPGTRLTVT.

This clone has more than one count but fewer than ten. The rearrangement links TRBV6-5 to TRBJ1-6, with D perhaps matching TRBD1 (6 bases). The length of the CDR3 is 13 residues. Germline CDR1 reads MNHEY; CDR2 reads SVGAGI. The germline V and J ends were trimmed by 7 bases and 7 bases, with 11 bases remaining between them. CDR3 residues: CASTRTENSPLHF. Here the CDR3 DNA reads TGTGCCAGCACCAGGACAGAAAATTCACCCCTCCACTTT.

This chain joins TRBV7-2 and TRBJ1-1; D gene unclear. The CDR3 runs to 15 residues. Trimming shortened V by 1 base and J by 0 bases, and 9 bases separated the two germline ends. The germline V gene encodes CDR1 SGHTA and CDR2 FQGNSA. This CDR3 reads CASSLVLALNTEAFF. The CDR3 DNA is TGTGCCAGCAGCTTAGTATTAGCCTTGAACACTGAAGCTTTCTTT.

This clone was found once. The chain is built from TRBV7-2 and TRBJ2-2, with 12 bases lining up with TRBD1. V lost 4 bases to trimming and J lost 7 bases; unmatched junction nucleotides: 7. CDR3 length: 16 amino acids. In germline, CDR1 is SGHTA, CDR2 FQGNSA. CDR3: CASSSLGQGAGGELFF. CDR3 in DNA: TGTGCCAGCAGCTCTCTGGGACAGGGGGCCGGCGGGGAGCTGTTTTTT.

Written as DNA, the CDR3 is TGCGCCAGCAGCCCCGGTCCCGACTATGGCTACACCTTC. Amino acid sequence: CASSPGPDYGYTF. The chain couples TRBV5-1 to TRBJ1-2; no reliable D call. The CDR3 has 13 amino acids. V lost 4 bases to trimming and J lost 3 bases, with 10 bases between them. Germline V gene sequence: CDR1 SGHRS, CDR2 YFSETQ.

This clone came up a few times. CDR3 amino acids: CASSFNRGGRPYEQYF. For the CDR3, the DNA is TGTGCCAGCAGCTTCAACCGGGGGGGCAGGCCCTACGAGCAGTACTTC. The chain couples TRBV5-6 to TRBJ2-7; 8 bases line up with TRBD2. The ends lost 2 bases at V and 2 bases at J; junction bases unmatched: 9. CDR3 length equals 16 residues. Per germline, CDR1 SGHDT and CDR2 YYEEEE.

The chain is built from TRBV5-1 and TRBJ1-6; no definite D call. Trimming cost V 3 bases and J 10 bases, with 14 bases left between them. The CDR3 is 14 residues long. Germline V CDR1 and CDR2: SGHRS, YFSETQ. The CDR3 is CASSYQDDSSPLHF. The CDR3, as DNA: TGCGCCAGCAGCTATCAAGATGACTCGTCACCCCTCCACTTT.

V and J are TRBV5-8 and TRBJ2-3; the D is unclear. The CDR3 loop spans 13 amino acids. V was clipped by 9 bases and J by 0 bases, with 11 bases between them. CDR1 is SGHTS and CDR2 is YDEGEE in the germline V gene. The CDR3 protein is CAKRLLSTDTQYF. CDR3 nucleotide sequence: TGTGCCAAACGACTGCTAAGCACAGATACGCAGTATTTT.

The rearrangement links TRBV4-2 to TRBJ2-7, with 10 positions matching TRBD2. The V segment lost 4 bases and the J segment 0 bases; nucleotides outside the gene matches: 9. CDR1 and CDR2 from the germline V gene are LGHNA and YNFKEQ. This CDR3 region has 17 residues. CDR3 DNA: TGTGCCAGCAGCCCTACTTCGCCTAGCGGGAGCTCCTACGAGCAGTACTTC. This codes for CASSPTSPSGSSYEQYF.

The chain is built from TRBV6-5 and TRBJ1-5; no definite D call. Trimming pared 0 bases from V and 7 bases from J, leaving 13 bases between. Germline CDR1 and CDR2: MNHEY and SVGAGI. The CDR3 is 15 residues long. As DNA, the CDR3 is TGTGCCAGCAGTTACTCGTCGGGAGTCGGCCAGCCCCAGCATTTT. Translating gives CASSYSSGVGQPQHF.

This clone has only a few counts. In DNA form, the CDR3 reads TGTGCCAGCAGCCAGAAGGACAGGGATATTGGCTATGGCTACACCTTC. Its translation is CASSQKDRDIGYGYTF. The V gene is TRBV11-2, the J gene TRBJ1-2, with 8 bases lining up with TRBD1. CDR3 length: 16 residues. Germline CDR1 reads SGHAT; CDR2 reads FQNNGV. Trimming at V came to 5 bases and at J to 4 bases, leaving 12 bases not matched to a gene. The variable domain in full, with the rest retrieved from reference TRBV11-2 and TRBJ1-2, is EAGVAQSPRYKIIEKRQSVAFWCNPISGHATLYWYQQILGQGPKLLIQFQNNGVVDDSQLPKDRFSAERLKGVDSTLKIQPAKLEDSAVYLCASSQKDRDIGYGYTFGSGTRLTVV.

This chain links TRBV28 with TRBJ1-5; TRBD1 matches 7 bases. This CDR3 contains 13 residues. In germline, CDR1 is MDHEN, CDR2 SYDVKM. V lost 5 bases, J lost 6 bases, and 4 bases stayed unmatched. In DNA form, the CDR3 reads TGTGCCAGCAGTCTCGACAGGGTTCAGCCCCAGCATTTT. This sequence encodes CASSLDRVQPQHF.

The CDR3: CASSSWDRGLGSQHF. In DNA form, the CDR3 reads TGTGCCAGCAGTTCTTGGGACAGGGGATTGGGATCACAGCATTTT. This rearrangement joins TRBV28 to TRBJ1-5, with 10 bases identical to TRBD1. The germline CDR1 and CDR2 sequences are MDHEN and SYDVKM. This CDR3 is 15 amino acids long. Trimming took 4 bases from V and 13 from J; bases not matched to a gene: 13. Supplemented by reference TRBV28 and TRBJ1-5, the full variable domain reads DVKVTQSSRYLVKRTGEKVFLECVQDMDHENMFWYRQDPGLGLRLIYFSYDVKMKEKGDIPEGYSVSREKKERFSLILESASTNQTSMYLCASSSWDRGLGSQHFGDGTRLSIL.

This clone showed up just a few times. CDR3 bases: TGTGCCAGCAGCTTAGTCGAACTAGCGGGGGCCGTGAAGATCACAGATACGCAGTATTTT. Translated: CASSLVELAGAVKITDTQYF. The genes are TRBV13 and TRBJ2-3; TRBD2 aligns across 11 bases. The length of the CDR3 is 20 residues. After removal of 1 base from V and 2 bases from J, the junction contained 14 bases not matched to a gene. The germline CDR1 and CDR2 sequences are PRHDT and FYEKMQ (reference sequence).

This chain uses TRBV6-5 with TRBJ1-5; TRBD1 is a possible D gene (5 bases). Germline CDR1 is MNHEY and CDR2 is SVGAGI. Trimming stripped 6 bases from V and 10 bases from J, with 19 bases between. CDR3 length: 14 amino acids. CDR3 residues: CASSRRPGFLPQHF. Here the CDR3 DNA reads TGTGCCAGCAGCCGGCGCCCAGGGTTTTTACCCCAGCATTTT.

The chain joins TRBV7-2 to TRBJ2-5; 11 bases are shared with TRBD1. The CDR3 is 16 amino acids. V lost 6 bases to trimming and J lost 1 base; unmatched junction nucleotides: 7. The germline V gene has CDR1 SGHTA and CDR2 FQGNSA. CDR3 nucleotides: TGTGCCAGCAGGGTGGGGGACAGGGGGGCCCAAGAGACCCAGTACTTC. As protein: CASRVGDRGAQETQYF.

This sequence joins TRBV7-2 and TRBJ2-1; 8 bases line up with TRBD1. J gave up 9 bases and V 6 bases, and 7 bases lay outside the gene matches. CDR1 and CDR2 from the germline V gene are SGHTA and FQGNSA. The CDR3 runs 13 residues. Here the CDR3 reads CASRSRQGSEQFF. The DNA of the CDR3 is TGTGCCAGCAGATCGAGACAGGGGTCTGAGCAGTTCTTC.

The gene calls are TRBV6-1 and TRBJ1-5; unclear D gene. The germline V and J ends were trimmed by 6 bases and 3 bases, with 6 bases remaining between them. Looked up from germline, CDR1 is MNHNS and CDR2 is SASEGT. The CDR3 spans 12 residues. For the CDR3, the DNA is TGTGCCAGCAGCACTTTCAATCAGCCCCAGCATTTT. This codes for CASSTFNQPQHF.

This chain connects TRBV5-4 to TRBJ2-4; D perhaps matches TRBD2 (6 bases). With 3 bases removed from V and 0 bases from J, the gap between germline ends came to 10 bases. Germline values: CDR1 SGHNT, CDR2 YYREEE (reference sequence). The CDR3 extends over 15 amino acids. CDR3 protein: CASSSQAGAKNIQYF. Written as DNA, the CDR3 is TGTGCCAGCAGCTCCCAAGCGGGAGCCAAAAACATTCAGTACTTC.

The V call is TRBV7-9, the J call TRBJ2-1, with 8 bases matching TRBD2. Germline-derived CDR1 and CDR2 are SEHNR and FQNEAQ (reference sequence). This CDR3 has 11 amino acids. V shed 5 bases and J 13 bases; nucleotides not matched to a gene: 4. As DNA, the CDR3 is TGTGCCAGCAGCCGGGGGGGGAACCAGTTCTTC. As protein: CASSRGGNQFF.

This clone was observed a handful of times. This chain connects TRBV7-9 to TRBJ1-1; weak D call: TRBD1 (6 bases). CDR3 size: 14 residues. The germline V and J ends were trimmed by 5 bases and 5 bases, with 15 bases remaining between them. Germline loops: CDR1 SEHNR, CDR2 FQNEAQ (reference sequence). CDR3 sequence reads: CASSPKGGGTEAFF. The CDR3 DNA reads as TGTGCCAGCAGCCCGAAGGGGGGAGGGACTGAAGCTTTCTTT.

The CDR3 DNA reads as TGTGCCAGCAGTTTGGGGACAGGGTCCTACAATGAGCAGTTCTTC. It yields the protein CASSLGTGSYNEQFF. The chain combines TRBV28 with TRBJ2-1; 9 bases line up with TRBD1. Trimming cost V 3 bases and J 1 base; bases outside gene matches: 1. CDR3 size: 15 residues. Germline V lookup: CDR1 MDHEN, CDR2 SYDVKM.

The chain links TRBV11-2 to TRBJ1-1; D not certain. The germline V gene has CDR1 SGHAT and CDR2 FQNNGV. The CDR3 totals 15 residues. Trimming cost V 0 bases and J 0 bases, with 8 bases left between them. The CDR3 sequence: CASSLENYLNTEAFF. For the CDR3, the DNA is TGTGCCAGCAGCTTAGAAAACTACTTGAACACTGAAGCTTTCTTT. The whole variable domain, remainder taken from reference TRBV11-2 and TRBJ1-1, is EAGVAQSPRYKIIEKRQSVAFWCNPISGHATLYWYQQILGQGPKLLIQFQNNGVVDDSQLPKDRFSAERLKGVDSTLKIQPAKLEDSAVYLCASSLENYLNTEAFFGQGTRLTVV.

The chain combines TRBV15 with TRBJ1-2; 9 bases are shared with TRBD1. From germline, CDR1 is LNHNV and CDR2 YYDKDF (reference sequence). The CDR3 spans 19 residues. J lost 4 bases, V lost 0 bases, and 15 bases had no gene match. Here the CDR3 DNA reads TGTGCCACCAGCAGAGATCTAGGGGGACAGGGTCTGAGGCGCTATGGCTACACCTTC. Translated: CATSRDLGGQGLRRYGYTF.